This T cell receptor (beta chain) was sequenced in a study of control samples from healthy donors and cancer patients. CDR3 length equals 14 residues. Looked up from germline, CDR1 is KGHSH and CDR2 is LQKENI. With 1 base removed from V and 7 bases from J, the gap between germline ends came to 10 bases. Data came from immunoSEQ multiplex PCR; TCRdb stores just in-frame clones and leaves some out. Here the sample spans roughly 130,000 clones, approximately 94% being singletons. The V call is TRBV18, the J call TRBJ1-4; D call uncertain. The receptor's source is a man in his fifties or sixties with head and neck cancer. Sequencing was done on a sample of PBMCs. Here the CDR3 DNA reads TGTGCCAGCTCACCACAAGGGAGCAGTGAAAAACTGTTTTTT. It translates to CASSPQGSSEKLFF. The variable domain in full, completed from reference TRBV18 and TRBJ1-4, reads NAGVMQNPRHLVRRRGQEARLRCSPMKGHSHVYWYRQLPEEGLKFMVYLQKENIIDESGMPKERFSAEFPKEGPSILRIQQVVRGDSAAYFCASSPQGSSEKLFFGSGTQLSVL.